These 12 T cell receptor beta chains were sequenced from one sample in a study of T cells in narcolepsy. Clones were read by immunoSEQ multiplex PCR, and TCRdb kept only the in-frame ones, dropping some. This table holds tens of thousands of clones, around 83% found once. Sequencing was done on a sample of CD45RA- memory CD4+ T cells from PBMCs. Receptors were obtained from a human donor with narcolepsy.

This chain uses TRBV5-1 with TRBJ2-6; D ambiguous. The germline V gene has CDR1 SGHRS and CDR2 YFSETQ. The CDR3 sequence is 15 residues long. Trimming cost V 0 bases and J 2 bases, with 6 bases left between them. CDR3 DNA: TGCGCCAGCAGCTTGGCCAGCGCTGGGGCCAACGTCCTGACTTTC. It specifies CASSLASAGANVLTF.

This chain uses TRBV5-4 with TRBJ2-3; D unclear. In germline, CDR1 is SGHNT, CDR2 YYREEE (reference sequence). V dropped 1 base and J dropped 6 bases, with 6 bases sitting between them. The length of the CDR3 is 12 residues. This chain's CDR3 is CASSLSWDTQYF. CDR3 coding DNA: TGTGCCAGCAGCTTGTCATGGGATACGCAGTATTTT.

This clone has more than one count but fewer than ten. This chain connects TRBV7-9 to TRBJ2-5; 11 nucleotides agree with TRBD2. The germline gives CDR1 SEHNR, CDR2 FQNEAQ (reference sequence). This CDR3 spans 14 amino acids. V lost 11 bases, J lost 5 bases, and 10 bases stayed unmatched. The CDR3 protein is CAGSVAGGPETQYF. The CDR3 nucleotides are TGTGCCGGTTCGGTAGCGGGGGGGCCGGAGACCCAGTACTTC.

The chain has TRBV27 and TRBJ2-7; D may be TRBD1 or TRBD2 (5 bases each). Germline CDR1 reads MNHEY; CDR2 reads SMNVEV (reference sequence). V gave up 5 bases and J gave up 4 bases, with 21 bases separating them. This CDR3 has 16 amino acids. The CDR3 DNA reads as TGTGCCAGCAGTCCCGGGGACCGCGTCATACATTACGAGCAGTACTTC. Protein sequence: CASSPGDRVIHYEQYF.

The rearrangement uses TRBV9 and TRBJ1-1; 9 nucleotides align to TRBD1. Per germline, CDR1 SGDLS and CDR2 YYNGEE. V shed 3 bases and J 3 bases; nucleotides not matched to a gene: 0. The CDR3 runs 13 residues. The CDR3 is CASSGTGDTEAFF. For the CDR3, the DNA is TGTGCCAGCAGCGGGACAGGGGACACTGAAGCTTTCTTT. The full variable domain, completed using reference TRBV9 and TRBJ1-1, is DSGVTQTPKHLITATGQRVTLRCSPRSGDLSVYWYQQSLDQGLQFLIQYYNGEERAKGNILERFSAQQFPDLHSELNLSSLELGDSALYFCASSGTGDTEAFFGQGTRLTVV.

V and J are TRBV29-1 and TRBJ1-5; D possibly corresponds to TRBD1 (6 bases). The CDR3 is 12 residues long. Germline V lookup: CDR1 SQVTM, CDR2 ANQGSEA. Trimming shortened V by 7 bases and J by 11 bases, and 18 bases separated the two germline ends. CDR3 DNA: TGCAGCGCCCTTACAGGGCCCGGGGCCCAGCATTTT. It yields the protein CSALTGPGAQHF. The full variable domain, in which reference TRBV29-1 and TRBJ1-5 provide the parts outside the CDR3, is SAVISQKPSRDICQRGTSLTIQCQVDSQVTMMFWYRQQPGQSLTLIATANQGSEATYESGFVIDKFPISRPNLTFSTLTVSNMSPEDSSIYLCSALTGPGAQHFGDGTRLSIL.

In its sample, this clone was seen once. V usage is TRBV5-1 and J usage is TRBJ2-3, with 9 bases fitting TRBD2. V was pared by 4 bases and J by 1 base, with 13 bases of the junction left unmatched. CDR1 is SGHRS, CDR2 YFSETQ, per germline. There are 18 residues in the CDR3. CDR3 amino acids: CASSIGLAYGSGTDTQYF. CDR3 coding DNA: TGCGCCAGCAGCATCGGACTAGCGTACGGGTCGGGCACAGATACGCAGTATTTT.

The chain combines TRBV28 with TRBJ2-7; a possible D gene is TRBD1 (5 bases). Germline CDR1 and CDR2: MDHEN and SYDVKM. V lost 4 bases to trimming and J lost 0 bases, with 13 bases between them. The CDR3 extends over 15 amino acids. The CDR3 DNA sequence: TGTGCCAGCAGTTGGAGACAGCCCAGCTCCTACGAGCAGTACTTC. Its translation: CASSWRQPSSYEQYF.

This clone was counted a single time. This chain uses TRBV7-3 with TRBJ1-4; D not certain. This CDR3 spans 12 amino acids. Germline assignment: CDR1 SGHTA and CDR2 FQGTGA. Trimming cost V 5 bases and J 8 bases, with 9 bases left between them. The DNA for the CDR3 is TGTGCCAGCAGCCCACCGGGGGAAAAACTGTTTTTT. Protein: CASSPPGEKLFF.

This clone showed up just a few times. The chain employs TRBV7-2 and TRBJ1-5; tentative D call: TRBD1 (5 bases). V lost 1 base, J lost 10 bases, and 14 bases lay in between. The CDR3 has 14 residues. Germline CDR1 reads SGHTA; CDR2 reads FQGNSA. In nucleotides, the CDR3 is TGTGCCAGCAGCTTAGAACAGGTCGACCCCCCCCAGCATTTT. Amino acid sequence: CASSLEQVDPPQHF.

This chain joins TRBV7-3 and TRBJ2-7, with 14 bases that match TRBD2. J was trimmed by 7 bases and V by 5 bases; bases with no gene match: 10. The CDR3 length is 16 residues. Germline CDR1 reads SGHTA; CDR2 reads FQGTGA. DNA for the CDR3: TGTGCCAGCAGCCGTACCGGGACTAGCGGGGGCTATGAGCAGTACTTC. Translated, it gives CASSRTGTSGGYEQYF.

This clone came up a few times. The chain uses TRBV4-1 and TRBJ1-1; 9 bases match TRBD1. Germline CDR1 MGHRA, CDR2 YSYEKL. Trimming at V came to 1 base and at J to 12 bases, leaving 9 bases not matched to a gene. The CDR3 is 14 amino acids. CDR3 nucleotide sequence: TGCGCCAGCAGCCAAGGGACAGGGGCCCGGGGTCCTTTCTTT. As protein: CASSQGTGARGPFF.